This T cell receptor (beta chain) was captured in a study of T cell clusters in autoimmune cytopenias. At the level of the study: TRB sequencing had a median approximately 52,000 reads and roughly 2,400 distinct clonotypes per sample.

Measured by frequency, this clonotype is medium-sized (0.01 to 0.1%). What it binds is not known. Study results and limitations: Primary autoimmune cytopenia patients seemingly lacked the physiological T cell clusters found in healthy donors. TRB repertoire shifts in secondary cytopenia and chronic lymphocytic leukemia mostly reflected lymphoma, not autoimmunity.

One tube held mixed TRB-A and TRB-B primer pools for touch-down PCR. For each CDR3 protein, TCRdb gives one entry from its re-call of the multiplex PCR reads, without DNA. The repertoire table contains 8,300 or so distinct CDR3 sequences. This CDR3 has 13 residues. Germline CDR1 reads KGHSH; CDR2 reads LQKENI. Some 39,000 genome equivalents of blood DNA were amplified for TRB. This chain connects TRBV18 to TRBJ1-1. The clonotype originates from a human donor with an autoimmune cytopenia or autoimmune hepatitis (not recorded which). The source material was peripheral blood. The CDR3 protein is CASSPQENTEAFF.